This T cell receptor beta chain was sequenced in a study of control samples from healthy donors and cancer patients. TCRdb's copy holds only in-frame clones and misses some; the assay was immunoSEQ multiplex PCR. The data contain 230,000 or so clones, 90% to 95% of them singletons. J gave up 4 bases and V 5 bases, and 9 bases lay outside the gene matches. Germline loops: CDR1 ENHRY, CDR2 SYGVKD. This CDR3 is 15 amino acids long. This clonotype originated in a man aged 50-59 years in good health. Sequenced input: blood. The chain couples TRBV10-3 to TRBJ1-2; 8 bases align to TRBD1. CDR3 DNA sequence: TGTGCCATCAGTCCCTCAGCCGGGACAGGCTATGGCTACACCTTC. Protein sequence: CAISPSAGTGYGYTF.